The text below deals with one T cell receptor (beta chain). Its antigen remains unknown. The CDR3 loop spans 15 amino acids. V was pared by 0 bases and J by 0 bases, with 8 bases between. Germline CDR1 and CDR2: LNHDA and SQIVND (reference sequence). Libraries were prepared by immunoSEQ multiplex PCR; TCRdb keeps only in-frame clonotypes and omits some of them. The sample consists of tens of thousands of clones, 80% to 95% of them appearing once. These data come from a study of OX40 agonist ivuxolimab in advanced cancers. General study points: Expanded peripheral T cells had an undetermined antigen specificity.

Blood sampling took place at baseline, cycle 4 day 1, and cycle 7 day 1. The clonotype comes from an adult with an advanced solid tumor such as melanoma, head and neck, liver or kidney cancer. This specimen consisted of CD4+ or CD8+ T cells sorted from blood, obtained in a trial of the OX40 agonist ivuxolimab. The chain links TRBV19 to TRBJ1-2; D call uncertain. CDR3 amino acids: CASSIDQWTNYGYTF. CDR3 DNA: TGTGCCAGTAGTATAGATCAGTGGACTAACTATGGCTACACCTTC.